These T cell receptor beta chains were read from a single sample in a study of regulatory T cells in long-lasting Graves disease. TCRdb analysed the multiplex PCR reads with MiXCR anew, one entry per CDR3 protein. The table shows 350,000 to 450,000 distinct CDR3 sequences, with about 15% occurring only once. These records were also assigned to another study, of T cells in Graves' hyperthyroidism and ophthalmopathy.

The material was peripheral blood mononuclear cells (PBMCs), obtained at new diagnosis, from a patient treated with antithyroid drugs. These receptors were taken from a woman in her forties with Graves disease. Both conserved end residues are part of each CDR3. The D gene is left open where the match is weak. Part of the rows lack a size; the others show once, few, many or a class for expanded clones.

D	V	size	J	DNA	CDR3
NA	TRBV11-3	many	TRBJ2-7	TGTGCCAGCAGCTTAGGGTCAGGGAGCGCCTACGAGCAGTACTTC	CASSLGSGSAYEQYF
NA	TRBV27	many	TRBJ2-1	TGTGCCAGCAGTTTATTCGGGGAGCAGTTCTTC	CASSLFGEQFF
TRBD1	TRBV28	NA	TRBJ2-7	TGTGCCACTAATTCGGACAGGGTGGTAGTCTACGAGCAGTACTTC	CATNSDRVVVYEQYF
NA	TRBV28	once	TRBJ2-7	TGTGCCAGCAGTTTCCGGGTATCCCAATTTTTGCAGTACTTC	CASSFRVSQFLQYF
NA	TRBV9	few	TRBJ2-3	TGTGCCAGCAGCGTAGCGGGAGTGGATACGCAGTATTTT	CASSVAGVDTQYF
NA	TRBV20-1	many	TRBJ1-2	TGCAGTGCTAGAGATGGGTTAGGGATTAACTATGGCTACACCTTC	CSARDGLGINYGYTF
NA	TRBV7-2	few	TRBJ1-1	TGTGCCAGCAGCAGCCTGGGGGGGACCACTGAAGCTTTCTTT	CASSSLGGTTEAFF
NA	TRBV30	many	TRBJ1-5	TGTGCCTGGAGTGTTGGAGCAGGGGATCAGCCCCAGCATTTT	CAWSVGAGDQPQHF
NA	TRBV6-1	many	TRBJ1-4	TGTGCCAGCAGGAATCTACTGGGGGAAAAACTGTTTTTT	CASRNLLGEKLFF
NA	TRBV9	NA	TRBJ2-5	TGTGCCAGCAGCGTAGTTCCGGGGGCGGTAGAGACCCAGTACTTC	CASSVVPGAVETQYF
TRBD1	TRBV19	many	TRBJ2-2	TGTGCCAGTAGTGCTCAGGGGGCGGACACCGGGGAGCTGTTTTTT	CASSAQGADTGELFF
NA	TRBV27	many	TRBJ2-1	TGTGCCAGCGGCGGACAGACTCACAATGAGCAGTTCTTC	CASGGQTHNEQFF
TRBD2	TRBV15	many	TRBJ2-3	TGTGCCACCAGCGGACTAGCGGGCCCCACAGATACGCAGTATTTT	CATSGLAGPTDTQYF
NA	TRBV12-3/TRBV12-4	NA	TRBJ1-2	TGTGCCAGCAGCTTCTCGGGGCTAGCTAACTATGGCTACACCTTC	CASSFSGLANYGYTF
NA	TRBV2	many	TRBJ1-5	TGTGCCAGCAGCATCCCTCTGGACCGTAGCAATCAGCCCCAGCATTTT	CASSIPLDRSNQPQHF
TRBD1	TRBV5-1	many	TRBJ1-6	TGTGCCAGCAGTTGGACAGGGGCAAATTCACCCCTCCACTTT	CASSWTGANSPLHF
TRBD1	TRBV19	NA	TRBJ2-7	TGTGCCATTGACGAAAAGGGGGCGGCCCCGACTTACGACGAGCAGTACTTC	CAIDEKGAAPTYDEQYF
NA	TRBV2	many	TRBJ1-5	TGTGCCAGCAGCCAGGGCCCCGGGGCAGTCAATCAGCCCCAGCATTTT	CASSQGPGAVNQPQHF
NA	TRBV12-3/TRBV12-4	NA	TRBJ1-3	TGTGCCAGTAGTTTTTTAGGGGGAGCTGGAAACACCATATATTTT	CASSFLGGAGNTIYF
TRBD2	TRBV11-2	many	TRBJ2-2	TGTGCCAGCAGCTCCCCTTCAAGCGGGAGGAACACCGGGGAGCTGTTTTTT	CASSSPSSGRNTGELFF
TRBD1	TRBV10-3	many	TRBJ1-5	TGTGCCATCAGTGAGAGGGGGCCGGGGGGTCAGCCCCAGCATTTT	CAISERGPGGQPQHF
TRBD1	TRBV7-3	NA	TRBJ2-3	TGTGCCAGCAGCTCCAGGGGGCTAGCGAGCACAGATACGCAGTATTTT	CASSSRGLASTDTQYF
NA	TRBV5-6	NA	TRBJ2-1	TGTGCCAGCAGCTCAGATCCGGAGCAGTTCTTC	CASSSDPEQFF
NA	TRBV12-3/TRBV12-4	many	TRBJ1-5	TGTGCCAGCAGTTTAATGGGCTTCCATAGCAATCAGCCCCAGCATTTT	CASSLMGFHSNQPQHF
NA	TRBV2	NA	TRBJ2-3	TGTGCCAGCAGTGGGGACGGAAGCACAGATACGCAGTATTTT	CASSGDGSTDTQYF
NA	TRBV6-1	few	TRBJ2-6	TGTGCCAGCGCCGGAGGACGGATCCTCTCTGGGGCCAACGTCCTGACTTTC	CASAGGRILSGANVLTF
TRBD1	TRBV7-9	many	TRBJ2-2	TGTGCCAGCAGCTTAGATACAGGGGCCCCGAACACCGGGGAGCTGTTTTTT	CASSLDTGAPNTGELFF
NA	TRBV20-1	NA	TRBJ2-1	TGCAGTGCTAGAGATCGGGTCAGGGTGACTTACAATGAGCAGTTCTTC	CSARDRVRVTYNEQFF
NA	TRBV11-2	NA	TRBJ1-5	TGTGCCAGCAGCCCGCGACAGTTTAATAGCAATCAGCCCCAGCATTTT	CASSPRQFNSNQPQHF
NA	TRBV3-1	NA	TRBJ2-5	TGTGCCAGCGTAGGATTCACCAGCCACCAAGAGACCCAGTACTTC	CASVGFTSHQETQYF
TRBD1	TRBV5-6	NA	TRBJ2-5	TGTGCCAGCAGCTTTGGACAGGGTAGGGAGGAGGCCCAGTACTTC	CASSFGQGREEAQYF
NA	TRBV6-2/TRBV6-3	many	TRBJ1-1	TGTGCCAGCAGTGAAGATTCTGCCACAGGGTACACTGAAGCTTTCTTT	CASSEDSATGYTEAFF
NA	TRBV28	NA	TRBJ2-2	TGTGCCAGCAGTTTATCCCTTGCGAACCGCTACACCGGGGAGCTGTTTTTT	CASSLSLANRYTGELFF
NA	TRBV20-1	NA	TRBJ2-7	TGCAGTGCCCGGGACTTTAGCTCCTACGAGCAGTACTTC	CSARDFSSYEQYF
TRBD1	TRBV7-2	many	TRBJ2-7	TGTGCCAGCAGCTTAGGTAACCCGGGACAGGGGGTGTACGAGCAGTACTTC	CASSLGNPGQGVYEQYF
NA	TRBV2	many	TRBJ2-7	TGTGCCAGCAGGACCGACCGAGCCTACGAGCAGTACTTC	CASRTDRAYEQYF
NA	TRBV29-1	many	TRBJ2-1	TGCAGCGTTGGGGGGGGGCTCCTAGACAATGAGCAGTTCTTC	CSVGGGLLDNEQFF
NA	TRBV7-3	many	TRBJ2-5	TGTGCCAGCAGCCCCGGGCCGGAGCAAGAGACCCAGTACTTC	CASSPGPEQETQYF
NA	TRBV28	few	TRBJ2-1	TGTGCCAGCAGTTTTTTTCTGTTGCCGAACAATGAGCAGTTCTTC	CASSFFLLPNNEQFF
TRBD2	TRBV24-1	many	TRBJ2-2	TGTGCCACCAGTGATTTGAGCCTAGCGGGAACCGGGGAGCTGTTTTTT	CATSDLSLAGTGELFF
NA	TRBV10-3	NA	TRBJ2-3	TGTGCCATCAGTGAAAGGAGGGCGAGGGATACGCAGTATTTT	CAISERRARDTQYF
NA	TRBV19	NA	TRBJ2-7	TGTGCCAGTAGTATAACCGCAGGGACAACATACGAGCAGTACTTC	CASSITAGTTYEQYF
NA	TRBV11-3	many	TRBJ2-1	TGTGCCAGCAAGTATAGCGGCGTGTACAATGAGCAGTTCTTC	CASKYSGVYNEQFF
NA	TRBV12-5	many	TRBJ2-3	TGTGCTAGCTTACCCCCCGGGGGCGATACGCAGTATTTT	CASLPPGGDTQYF
NA	TRBV18	few	TRBJ2-7	TGTGCCAGCTCACCGTTTAAAGGGGAGAGCTACGAGCAGTACTTC	CASSPFKGESYEQYF
TRBD2	TRBV12-5	many	TRBJ2-3	TGTGCTAGTGGTGATCCTAGCGGCTGGGGAGATACGCAGTATTTT	CASGDPSGWGDTQYF
TRBD1	TRBV7-9	few	TRBJ2-1	TGTGCCAGCAGAACGGACAGGGGCGGCGATGAGCAGTTCTTC	CASRTDRGGDEQFF
NA	TRBV6-4	NA	TRBJ1-1	TGTGCCAGCAGTAGATTGGCCAACACTGAAGCTTTCTTT	CASSRLANTEAFF
NA	TRBV2	NA	TRBJ1-6	TGCGCCAGCAGCCAAGCTACCGGGACTCTTTCCTATAATTCACCCCTCCACTTT	CASSQATGTLSYNSPLHF
NA	TRBV7-3	many	TRBJ2-3	TGTGCCAGCAGCCCCAAGAGCGGGTCGGCAGATACGCAGTATTTT	CASSPKSGSADTQYF
TRBD1	TRBV27	NA	TRBJ2-1	TGTGCCAGCAGTATGGACAGGGTTAGTGATTTCACCTCCCCCAACAATGAGCAGTTCTTC	CASSMDRVSDFTSPNNEQFF
TRBD2	TRBV30	few	TRBJ2-3	TGTGCCTGGAGTATTAGCGGGAGAGGTGCAGATACGCAGTATTTT	CAWSISGRGADTQYF
TRBD2	TRBV12-3/TRBV12-4	many	TRBJ2-7	TGTGCCAGTTCCTATAGCGGGTACGAGCAGTACTTC	CASSYSGYEQYF
NA	TRBV5-4	NA	TRBJ2-2	TGTGCCAGCAGCACCGGGACGGTGAACACCGGGGAGCTGTTTTTT	CASSTGTVNTGELFF
NA	TRBV4-1	few	TRBJ2-7	TGCGCCAGCAGCCAAGAATCCAGTTCCTACGAGCAGTACTTC	CASSQESSSYEQYF
NA	TRBV5-6	few	TRBJ2-1	TGTGCCAGCAGCTTACGGGGTGCGGGTTACAATGAGCAGTTCTTC	CASSLRGAGYNEQFF
NA	TRBV24-1	many	TRBJ2-3	TGTGCCACCAGTGATTCTCCGTCCGCGAACACAGATACGCAGTATTTT	CATSDSPSANTDTQYF
NA	TRBV19	NA	TRBJ1-2	TGTGCCAGTAGGAGGAGAGAGGACTATGGCTACACCTTC	CASRRREDYGYTF
NA	TRBV20-1	NA	TRBJ2-3	TGCAGTGCCCCGGGACATGGCCCTAGCGGTAGCACAGATACGCAGTATTTT	CSAPGHGPSGSTDTQYF
TRBD2	TRBV20-1	few	TRBJ2-7	TGCAGTGCGGCCCGGGCTAGCGGGAGATTCGAGCAGTACTTC	CSAARASGRFEQYF